In this sample, the clone carrying this TCR beta chain turned up once. One junction end does not reproduce the germline sequence, and a read error may be involved. The CDR3 extends over 15 amino acids. Priming with a constant-region primer yielded TCR beta cDNA from 400 to 500 ng total RNA. A slightly modified ARM-PCR protocol with three nested multiplex PCR rounds produced these TCR beta libraries. It was with TRBV1-TRBV30 forward primers and a C-beta reverse primer that the first two PCR rounds were run, at approximately 10 cycles each. Each CDR3 protein gets one entry after TCRdb re-called the multiplex PCR reads with MiXCR. The sample gives fewer than 400,000 distinct CDR3 sequences, 50% to 70% of which show up once; more than 8.5% is in the top ten. The sample is drawn from a study of tumor-infiltrating lymphocytes in primary liver carcinoma. In the study overall: About 3.65 to 7.5 million productive TCRbeta reads were obtained from the samples, with similar numbers across tissue types.

RNA was extracted from whole blood without cell sorting, alongside germline DNA. The chain uses TRBV12-3 or TRBV12-4 and TRBJ1-1, with D hard to call. The sequencing sample was made of peripheral blood. The sequence was obtained from a man aged 35-49 years with primary liver carcinoma and hepatitis B virus infection. CDR3 sequence reads: CASSSLGSQNTEASF. The CDR3 coding sequence is TGTGCCAGCAGTTCATTGGGAAGCCAGAACACTGAAGCTTCCTTT.